The sequence of this TCR beta chain was determined in a study of Ad26.COV2.S vaccination and SARS-CoV-2 variants. At the level of the study: Donor got 5x10^10 or 1x10^11 viral particles of Ad26.COV2.S.

Between the trimmed V and J ends, which lost 2 bases and 1 base, there was a span of 15 bases. This CDR3 region has 16 residues. CDR1 SGHVS and CDR2 FQNEAQ come from the germline V gene. The sample's treatment: about 20 received Ad26.COV2.S at low or high dose, single or two shots; about 5 received placebo; per-sample allocation not given. All samples were drawn on day 63, counting from the first vaccine or placebo injection. An adult donor aged 18-55 years was enrolled in Boston. As its vector, the vaccine had Ad26, which expressed Wuhan-strain SARS-CoV-2 spike. Some clones are missing from TCRdb's copy, which holds only in-frame ones; the method was immunoSEQ multiplex PCR. The sample has about 480,000 clones; around 85% are singletons. Concerning this clone: Its target is unknown.

Study results and caveats: Researchers reported similar non-spike TCR breadth in vaccine and placebo recipients.

The J gene is TRBJ2-7, the V gene TRBV7-8; a possible D gene is TRBD2 (6 bases). The sequenced sample was peripheral blood, obtained in a trial of Ad26.COV2.S vaccine versus placebo. The origin of this receptor is a person between 18 and 65 years old who received the Ad26.COV2.S COVID-19 vaccine or a placebo. CDR3 nucleotides: TGTGCCAGCAGCTTAAGACTTGTGGAGGGATCCTACGAGCAGTACTTC. Its protein product is CASSLRLVEGSYEQYF. The full variable domain, completed using reference TRBV7-8 and TRBJ2-7, is GAGVSQSPRYKVAKRGQDVALRCDPISGHVSLFWYQQALGQGPEFLTYFQNEAQLDKSGLPSDRFFAERPEGSVSTLKIQRTQQEDSAVYLCASSLRLVEGSYEQYFGPGTRLTVT.